This is a list of T cell receptor beta chains from one sample in a study of blood T cell repertoires in COVID-19. Libraries were prepared by immunoSEQ multiplex PCR; TCRdb keeps only in-frame clonotypes and omits some of them. This sample has 100,000 or so clones, with 92% found just once. Sample: peripheral blood. The receptors were sampled from a man aged 50 to 60 with active COVID-19. Both conserved end residues are part of each CDR3. The D gene is left open where the match is weak. Expanded clones get a size class; other rows say once, few or many, or leave the size out.

size	V	J	D	CDR3	DNA
.	TRBV10-3	TRBJ2-7	TRBD1	CAISKTGINSILPYEQYF	TGTGCCATCAGCAAGACAGGGATAAACTCCATCCTCCCCTACGAGCAGTACTTC
.	TRBV5-5	TRBJ2-7	.	CASSPGLIVTFEQYF	TGTGCCAGCAGCCCCGGTTTAATAGTCACTTTCGAGCAGTACTTC
.	TRBV28	TRBJ2-1	.	CASSSLGGEQFF	TGTGCCAGCAGTTCCCTTGGCGGGGAGCAGTTCTTC
.	TRBV3-1/TRBV3-2	TRBJ2-3	.	CASSQDAASYDTQYF	TGTGCCAGCAGCCAAGATGCAGCGAGTTACGATACGCAGTATTTT
few	TRBV24-1	TRBJ2-7	.	CATSESSGRLYEQYF	TGTGCCACCAGTGAGTCAAGCGGGCGACTCTACGAGCAGTACTTC
.	TRBV7-9	TRBJ2-5	.	CASSRETQYF	TGTGCCAGCAGCCGAGAGACCCAGTACTTC
.	TRBV2	TRBJ1-5	.	CASSSLLSTRPSKNQPQHF	TGTGCCAGCAGCTCTCTGTTGAGTACGCGCCCGAGCAAAAATCAGCCCCAGCATTTT
.	TRBV5-1	TRBJ2-7	.	CASRFSGSDEQYF	TGCGCCAGCAGGTTTTCGGGTTCCGACGAGCAGTACTTC
.	TRBV11-2	TRBJ2-1	.	CASSPGINDEQFF	TGTGCCAGCAGCCCAGGGATTAACGATGAGCAGTTCTTC
.	TRBV2	TRBJ2-3	TRBD1	CASSERTGGTDTQYF	TGTGCCAGCAGTGAAAGGACAGGGGGCACAGATACGCAGTATTTT
.	TRBV11-2	TRBJ2-1	.	CASSFLGGSSYNEQFF	TGTGCCAGCAGCTTCTTAGGGGGAAGCTCCTACAATGAGCAGTTCTTC
.	TRBV2	TRBJ2-2	.	CASSEGLTGELFF	TGTGCCAGCAGTGAGGGCCTCACCGGGGAGCTGTTTTTT
.	TRBV5-1	TRBJ2-2	.	CASSPGIGEAGELFF	TGCGCCAGCAGCCCTGGGATCGGGGAGGCCGGGGAGCTGTTTTTT
.	TRBV5-1	TRBJ2-7	.	CASSSGQPPHEQYF	TGCGCCAGCAGCTCCGGACAGCCTCCCCACGAGCAGTACTTC
.	TRBV6-6	TRBJ2-7	.	CASSYRGASSYEQYF	TGTGCCAGCAGTTACCGGGGGGCGAGCTCCTACGAGCAGTACTTC
few	TRBV7-9	TRBJ2-1	TRBD2	CASSNLAGATYNEQFF	TGTGCCAGCAGCAACTTAGCGGGAGCGACTTACAATGAGCAGTTCTTC
.	TRBV5-1	TRBJ1-2	.	CASSQKGTPANYGYTF	TGCGCCAGCAGCCAAAAAGGGACTCCAGCTAACTATGGCTACACCTTC
.	TRBV5-1	TRBJ1-2	TRBD1	CASSFLGQGTFGYTF	TGCGCCAGCAGCTTCCTTGGACAGGGAACGTTCGGCTACACCTTC
.	TRBV5-4	TRBJ2-7	TRBD2	CASSLSGLAGYEQYF	TGTGCCAGCAGCTTGTCGGGACTAGCGGGCTACGAGCAGTACTTC
.	TRBV30	TRBJ2-7	.	CAWTLGGSAHYEQYF	TGTGCCTGGACCCTAGGAGGTAGCGCCCACTACGAGCAGTACTTC
.	TRBV3-1/TRBV3-2	TRBJ2-1	.	CASSQDQGGLNEQFF	TGTGCCAGCAGCCAGGACCAGGGGGGTTTGAATGAGCAGTTCTTC
.	TRBV2	TRBJ2-2	TRBD2	CASKRLAGNTGELFF	TGTGCCAGCAAGAGACTAGCGGGGAACACCGGGGAGCTGTTTTTT
.	TRBV5-1	TRBJ2-5	.	CASRYLQWGPETQYF	TGCGCCAGCAGGTACCTACAGTGGGGGCCAGAGACCCAGTACTTC
.	TRBV5-1	TRBJ1-2	.	CASSTGGKRYGYTF	TGCGCCAGCAGTACCGGAGGGAAACGCTATGGCTACACCTTC
.	TRBV24-1	TRBJ2-1	.	CATSDLLSGNEQFF	TGTGCCACCAGTGATTTGCTTTCAGGCAATGAGCAGTTCTTC
.	TRBV19	TRBJ2-3	TRBD1	CASSISLGGTGTTDTQYF	TGTGCCAGTAGTATATCTCTGGGCGGGACAGGGACCACAGATACGCAGTATTTT
.	TRBV7-9	TRBJ1-5	.	CASSLEGQRQPQHF	TGTGCCAGCAGCTTAGAGGGACAAAGGCAGCCCCAGCATTTT
.	TRBV28	TRBJ1-5	.	CASRHPGSQPQHF	TGTGCCAGCAGGCACCCGGGGAGTCAGCCCCAGCATTTT
.	TRBV28	TRBJ2-1	.	CASGAGYNEQFF	TGTGCCAGCGGTGCGGGGTACAATGAGCAGTTCTTC
.	TRBV10-2	TRBJ1-4	TRBD1	CASRGRTDRGGREKLFF	TGCGCCAGCAGAGGGCGTACCGACAGGGGCGGGAGAGAAAAACTGTTTTTT
.	TRBV18	TRBJ2-7	TRBD1	CASSPGDRGTYEQYF	TGTGCCAGCTCACCTGGGGACAGGGGTACCTACGAGCAGTACTTC
.	TRBV7-9	TRBJ2-6	TRBD1	CASSPGTASGANVLTF	TGTGCCAGCAGCCCAGGGACAGCCTCTGGGGCCAACGTCCTGACTTTC
.	TRBV7-2	TRBJ1-2	TRBD1	CASSLAWGQGTYGYTF	TGTGCCAGCAGCTTAGCGTGGGGACAGGGGACGTATGGCTACACCTTC
.	TRBV6-1	TRBJ1-6	TRBD1	CASSEATAGTGNSPLHF	TGTGCCAGCAGTGAAGCGACCGCGGGGACAGGGAATTCACCCCTCCACTTT
once	TRBV5-6	TRBJ1-1	TRBD1	CASSPFDRDTEAFF	TGTGCCAGCAGCCCCTTTGACAGGGACACTGAAGCTTTCTTT
.	TRBV27	TRBJ2-5	TRBD2	CASSPVRGGGRLQETQYF	TGTGCCAGCAGTCCCGTCAGGGGAGGCGGGAGGCTGCAAGAGACCCAGTACTTC
.	TRBV6-5	TRBJ1-1	.	CASSYTLGRNTEAFF	TGTGCCAGCAGTTACACCCTGGGCAGAAACACTGAAGCTTTCTTT
.	TRBV11-1	TRBJ2-1	TRBD2	CASSSNLLAVEQFF	TGTGCCAGCAGCTCGAACCTACTAGCGGTTGAGCAGTTCTTC
.	TRBV2	TRBJ1-6	TRBD1	CASRTNQGGAGSPLHF	TGTGCCAGCAGGACAAACCAAGGGGGCGCGGGGTCACCCCTCCACTTT
.	TRBV19	TRBJ1-1	.	CASSATANTEAFF	TGTGCCAGTAGTGCCACAGCCAACACTGAAGCTTTCTTT
.	TRBV5-4	TRBJ1-6	TRBD1	CASSSGQGVKDSPLHF	TGTGCCAGCAGCTCTGGACAGGGAGTAAAAGATTCACCCCTCCACTTT
.	TRBV5-8	TRBJ1-2	.	CASSLQAGNYGYTF	TGTGCCAGCAGCTTGCAGGCTGGAAACTATGGCTACACCTTC